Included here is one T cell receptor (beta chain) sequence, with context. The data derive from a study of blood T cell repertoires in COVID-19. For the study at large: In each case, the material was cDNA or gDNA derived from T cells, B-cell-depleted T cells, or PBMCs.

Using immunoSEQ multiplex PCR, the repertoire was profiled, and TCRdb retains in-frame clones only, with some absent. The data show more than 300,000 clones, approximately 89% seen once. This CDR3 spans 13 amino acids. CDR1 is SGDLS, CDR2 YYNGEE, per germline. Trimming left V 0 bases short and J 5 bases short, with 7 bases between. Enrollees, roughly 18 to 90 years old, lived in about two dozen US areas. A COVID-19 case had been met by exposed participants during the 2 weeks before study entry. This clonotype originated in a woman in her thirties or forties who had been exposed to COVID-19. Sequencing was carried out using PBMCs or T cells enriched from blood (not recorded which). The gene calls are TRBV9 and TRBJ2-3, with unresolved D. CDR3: CASSVDFRDTQYF. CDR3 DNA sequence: TGTGCCAGCAGCGTAGACTTTCGAGATACGCAGTATTTT.